This TCR beta chain was observed in a study of cytomegalovirus exposure and HLA in healthy donors. A note on this clone: The antigen is unknown.

Primers: 60 Vbeta forward and 13 Jbeta reverse. This table comes from immunoSEQ multiplex PCR, and its TCRdb copy is limited to in-frame clones, with some not included. The sample totals more than 90,000 clones; its top ten clones hold under 7%. From germline, CDR1 is SGHRS and CDR2 YFSETQ. The CDR3 loop spans 14 amino acids. The V end lost 4 bases, the J end lost 6 bases, and 16 bases lay between the germline ends. Findings and caveats of the study: Accurate predictions that matched the HLA-A and HLA-B alleles of most subjects were reportedly made from TCR beta sequences.

The gene calls are TRBV5-1 and TRBJ1-1; D not resolved. What was sequenced was PBMCs. The sequence came from a man in his forties in good health and CMV-seropositive. Written as DNA, the CDR3 is TGCGCCAGCAGCCCCGGGTTGGTGCGGTCTGAAGCTTTCTTT. It is translated as CASSPGLVRSEAFF.